The rows below give T cell receptor beta chains drawn from one sample of a study of blood T cells in healthy people across ages. Using its own MiXCR run on the 5' RACE reads, TCRdb lists one record per CDR3 protein. The profile covers about 1,500,000 distinct CDR3 sequences, with 42% appearing a single time and roughly 7.7% taken by the ten largest. The specimen was blood. The source of these receptors is a woman aged 18 to 35 in good health. Each CDR3 is given with its conserved first and last residue. D genes are given only for firm matches. Size is omitted from some rows. Given values are once, few, many or a class for expanded clones.

v_call	clone_size	j_call	d_call	cdr3_nt	cdr3_aa
TRBV7-6	.	TRBJ2-1	.	TGTGCCAGCAGTCCCCTGTTGCGGCGGGAATACAATGAGCAGTTCTTC	CASSPLLRREYNEQFF
TRBV9	.	TRBJ1-1	.	TGTGCCAGCAGCGCATGGGGGGGCGGAACTGAAGCTTTCTTT	CASSAWGGGTEAFF
TRBV2	.	TRBJ2-5	.	TGTGCCAGCAGCAAAGGGACGGTAGAGCAGTACTTC	CASSKGTVEQYF
TRBV5-1	few	TRBJ2-6	.	TGCGCCAGCAGCTTGTCGGCGGGACCCTCTGGGGCCAACGTCCTGACTTTC	CASSLSAGPSGANVLTF
TRBV5-1	.	TRBJ1-2	.	TGCGCCAGCAGCTTGACTTCCGGGATGGGTATAGGTGGCTACACCTTC	CASSLTSGMGIGGYTF
TRBV20-1	few	TRBJ2-5	TRBD2	TGCAGTGTCTTTGCGGGGGGGCAGGAGACCCAGTACTTC	CSVFAGGQETQYF
TRBV2	.	TRBJ2-3	.	TGTGCCAGTACGCAGGAGACGGGGGATACGCAGTATTTT	CASTQETGDTQYF
TRBV25-1	.	TRBJ1-4	.	TGTGCCAGCAGTGCCCCGGGAAGGGACGGAGAAAAACTGTTTTTT	CASSAPGRDGEKLFF
TRBV13	many	TRBJ2-7	.	TGTGCCAGCAGCGCCCTCGGGACCTACGAGCAGTACTTC	CASSALGTYEQYF
TRBV6-5	.	TRBJ1-4	TRBD1	TGTGCCAGCAGTCCGACAGGGAGAGCAACTAATGAAAAACTGTTTTTT	CASSPTGRATNEKLFF
TRBV4-1	few	TRBJ1-5	.	TGCGCCAGCAGCCAAGATGATGGAAGCAATCAGCCCCAGCATTTT	CASSQDDGSNQPQHF
TRBV7-9	.	TRBJ2-1	TRBD2	TGTGCCAGCATCACTTATGTGTCGGGAGGGCCTCATGAGCAGTTCTTC	CASITYVSGGPHEQFF
TRBV7-2	few	TRBJ2-3	.	TGTGCCAGCAGCTTAGTAGGGGCGGGACTTAGCACAGATACGCAGTATTTT	CASSLVGAGLSTDTQYF
TRBV12-3/TRBV12-4	.	TRBJ2-3	.	TGTGCCAGCAGAGCTCTCCCCGGAGGACGAGATACGCAGTATTTT	CASRALPGGRDTQYF
TRBV20-1	.	TRBJ2-5	.	TGCAGTGCTAGAGTGCAGGGAAAGGAGGAGGGGTACTTC	CSARVQGKEEGYF
TRBV20-1	.	TRBJ2-7	TRBD1	TGCAGTGCTAGAGTAACCGGGACAGGGGCCGAGCAGTACTTC	CSARVTGTGAEQYF
TRBV7-2	.	TRBJ2-5	.	TGTGCCAGCAGCTTAGTGGGCGGGAATGCTTTAGAGACCCAGTACTTC	CASSLVGGNALETQYF
TRBV12-3/TRBV12-4	.	TRBJ1-1	.	TGTGCCAGCAGTTTCGACTTGAACACTGAAGCTTTCTTT	CASSFDLNTEAFF
TRBV28	.	TRBJ2-1	TRBD1	TGTGCCAGCAGTTTACCCCCTCAGGGGGAAAGAGAGCAGTTCTTC	CASSLPPQGEREQFF
TRBV29-1	few	TRBJ2-7	.	TGCAGCGTTGAGGTCAGAACCTACGAGCAGTACTTC	CSVEVRTYEQYF
TRBV12-3/TRBV12-4	few	TRBJ1-2	.	TGTGCCAGCAGTGATTCAGAGGGGGGACGGGGCTATGGCTACACCTTC	CASSDSEGGRGYGYTF
TRBV5-1	.	TRBJ2-2	.	TGCGCCAGCAGCTTGTTCGACAGCCTACTAGCCGAGACCGGGGAGCTGTTTTTT	CASSLFDSLLAETGELFF
TRBV7-2	.	TRBJ2-1	.	TGTGCCAGCAGTCAAAGGTCGAGGACTACTCTTTACCATGAGCAGTTCTTC	CASSQRSRTTLYHEQFF
TRBV15	.	TRBJ2-7	.	TGTGCCACCCGCAGTGTCGGGACTTCCTACGAGCAGTACTTC	CATRSVGTSYEQYF
TRBV7-9	once	TRBJ1-1	.	TGTGCCAGCAGCTTGGACCTTGCGAACACTGAAGCTTTCTTT	CASSLDLANTEAFF
TRBV2	.	TRBJ2-1	.	TGTGCCAGCAGTGAGAAGGGGTCAGGGTCGGCCTATAACAATGAGCAGTTCTTC	CASSEKGSGSAYNNEQFF
TRBV7-9	.	TRBJ1-4	TRBD1	TGTGCCAGCAGCTTGGATCGGGACAGCGAAAAACTGTTTTTT	CASSLDRDSEKLFF
TRBV20-1	.	TRBJ2-1	TRBD2	TGCAGTGCTAGCCCCACGACTAGCGGCTACAATGAGCAGTTCTTC	CSASPTTSGYNEQFF
TRBV2	.	TRBJ2-7	TRBD2	TGTGCCAGCAGTGACCGTGCGGGAGGGCCCAACGAGCAGTACTTC	CASSDRAGGPNEQYF
TRBV5-1	once	TRBJ2-3	.	TGCGCCAGCAGCTGGGCTTCGGGTTCTAGCACAGATACGCAGTATTTT	CASSWASGSSTDTQYF
TRBV20-1	.	TRBJ2-7	.	TGCAGTGCTAGAGAAAGGCTCTACGAGCAGTACTTC	CSARERLYEQYF
TRBV2	few	TRBJ2-1	TRBD2	TGTGCCAGCACCCATCCTGGGACTAGCGGAGTGAGTGAGCAGTTCTTC	CASTHPGTSGVSEQFF
TRBV12-3/TRBV12-4	.	TRBJ2-1	TRBD2	TGTGTCAGCAGTGCCCTACTAGCGGGAGTGGGCAATGAGCAGTTCTTC	CVSSALLAGVGNEQFF
TRBV9	.	TRBJ2-2	TRBD2	TGTGCCAGCAGCGGGGGACTAGCGGATAGCACCGGGGAGCTGTTTTTT	CASSGGLADSTGELFF
TRBV2	.	TRBJ2-1	TRBD2	TGTGCCGGAGGGACTAGCGTTTACAATGAGCAGTTCTTC	CAGGTSVYNEQFF
TRBV6-5	.	TRBJ2-7	.	TGTGCCAGCAGTTACTCGGGCGGTAGCGGCCCCTACAATGAGCAGTACTTC	CASSYSGGSGPYNEQYF
TRBV28	.	TRBJ2-7	.	TGTGCCAGCAGTTCGCCGGGGCAGGGTGGGGAGCAGTACTTC	CASSSPGQGGEQYF
TRBV5-1	.	TRBJ2-7	TRBD2	TGCGCCAGCAGCCGGACTAGCGGGGGGCTGCGGTCCTACGAGCAGTACTTC	CASSRTSGGLRSYEQYF
TRBV6-5	.	TRBJ2-2	.	TGTGCCAGCAGTTCCCACCCTATCGGGGAGGGGGGAACCGGGGAGCTGTTTTTT	CASSSHPIGEGGTGELFF
TRBV9	few	TRBJ1-1	.	TGTGCCAGCAGCGTAGGATCGGGGTCAAGGATGAACACTGAAGCTTTCTTT	CASSVGSGSRMNTEAFF
TRBV6-6	.	TRBJ1-3	.	TGTGCCAGCAGCCAAACCTCGGAGTCTGGAAACACCATATATTTT	CASSQTSESGNTIYF
TRBV5-1	few	TRBJ2-2	TRBD2	TGCGCCAGCAGCTTCCAATTGACGACTAGCGGGTCTTACACCGGGGAGCTGTTTTTT	CASSFQLTTSGSYTGELFF
TRBV6-5	.	TRBJ2-7	.	TGTGCCAGCATCGCCCTCGGGGGACGCGAGCAGTACTTC	CASIALGGREQYF
TRBV5-1	.	TRBJ2-3	.	TGCGCCAGCAGCTTGGTAGGGGGGGCGATAGATACGCAGTATTTT	CASSLVGGAIDTQYF
TRBV28	.	TRBJ2-5	TRBD1	TGTGCCAGCGGAAGGGGGCGAGAGACCCAGTACTTC	CASGRGRETQYF
TRBV5-6	few	TRBJ1-4	.	TGTGCCAGCAGCCCCTACGGTACGGGGGAAAAACTGTTTTTT	CASSPYGTGEKLFF
TRBV29-1	.	TRBJ2-5	.	TGCAGCGTTAGGGCCTCCCAGGGGGAGACCCAGTACTTC	CSVRASQGETQYF
TRBV4-1	.	TRBJ2-1	.	TGCGCCAGCAGCCAAGAAGAGGGGTCGCGAGAGCAGTTCTTC	CASSQEEGSREQFF
TRBV5-6	.	TRBJ2-7	.	TGTGCCAGCAGCTTACGGAGGGGCTCCTACAATGAGCAGTACTTC	CASSLRRGSYNEQYF
TRBV27	.	TRBJ1-5	TRBD1	TGTGCCAGCAGTCGCTCACAGGGGGCAGTGAGCAATCAGCCCCAGCATTTT	CASSRSQGAVSNQPQHF
TRBV6-1	.	TRBJ1-4	.	TGTGCCAGCAGTGACGGTGCTAGAGGGGCTAATGAAAAACTGTTTTTT	CASSDGARGANEKLFF
TRBV6-1	.	TRBJ2-1	TRBD2	TGTGCCAGCAGTGATGCAAATTCGGGTACTAGCGTTGGTGCGCAGTTCTTC	CASSDANSGTSVGAQFF
TRBV5-1	once	TRBJ2-7	.	TGCGCCAGCAGCTTGCGGAGCAGTTCCTACGAGCAGTACTTC	CASSLRSSSYEQYF
TRBV29-1	.	TRBJ2-1	.	TGCAGCGTTTCGAGGGGTTGGGGCCATGAGCAGTTCTTC	CSVSRGWGHEQFF
TRBV5-1	.	TRBJ2-7	.	TGCGCCAGCAGGCCAGCGGCCTTCTCCGAGCAGTACTTC	CASRPAAFSEQYF
TRBV27	.	TRBJ2-1	.	TGTGCCAGCAGTTTCGGGAATGCCCCGGGGTATGAGCAGTTCTTC	CASSFGNAPGYEQFF
TRBV7-2	.	TRBJ2-3	TRBD2	TGTGCCAGCAGCACGACTAGCGGGGAAGCAGATACGCAGTATTTT	CASSTTSGEADTQYF
TRBV29-1	few	TRBJ2-5	.	TGCAGCGGGGTTCCGAGGGGAGAGGAGACCCAGTACTTC	CSGVPRGEETQYF
TRBV3-1	.	TRBJ1-1	.	TGTGCCAGCAGCTATCCAGGGAAGGGGACTGAAGCTTTCTTT	CASSYPGKGTEAFF
TRBV5-5	.	TRBJ2-2	TRBD2	TGTGCCAGCAGCCGACAAAGCGGGGGCCGGGTCACCGGGGAGCTGTTTTTT	CASSRQSGGRVTGELFF